Below are 11 T cell receptor beta chains sequenced from a single sample in a study of T cells in Graves' hyperthyroidism and ophthalmopathy. There were TCR beta CDR3 regions amplified from RNA transcripts. The TCR CDR3 first-round RT-PCR relied on the HTBI primer set. Each CDR3 protein is one row after TCRdb ran MiXCR on the multiplex PCR reads. Of about 360,000 distinct CDR3 sequences listed, roughly 13% are singletons. Specimen: blood. These receptors came from a young woman with Graves' hyperthyroidism.

A few counts support this clonotype. The V and J genes are TRBV6-1 and TRBJ1-4, with 7 positions matching TRBD1. Germline-derived CDR1 and CDR2 are MNHNS and SASEGT. V shed 7 bases and J 3 bases; nucleotides not matched to a gene: 8. The CDR3 is 15 amino acids. The CDR3 here is CASKSAGGSNEKLFF. As DNA, the CDR3 is TGTGCCAGCAAAAGCGCAGGGGGTTCTAATGAAAAACTGTTTTTT.

This clonotype was picked up many times. This chain uses TRBV4-1 with TRBJ2-7; 8 nucleotides agree with TRBD1. J was trimmed by 2 bases and V by 2 bases; bases with no gene match: 14. The CDR3 covers 18 residues. CDR1 MGHRA and CDR2 YSYEKL come from the germline V gene. DNA for the CDR3: TGCGCCAGCAGCCAACATCGATCCGGGACAGGCCCTCCCTACGAGCAGTACTTC. The encoded protein is CASSQHRSGTGPPYEQYF.

The sample holds many counts of this clonotype. CDR3 sequence: CSAPAVSYNEQFF. The CDR3 DNA reads TGCAGTGCCCCCGCGGTTTCTTACAATGAGCAGTTCTTC. The J gene is TRBJ2-1, the V gene TRBV20-1; D gene ambiguous. The V gene's germline CDR1 is DFQATT and CDR2 SNEGSKA (reference sequence). V was clipped by 6 bases and J by 4 bases, with 13 bases between them. The CDR3 contains 13 residues.

This clonotype was counted many times. The chain uses TRBV20-1 and TRBJ2-7; a weak D match, TRBD1 (5 bases). CDR1 DFQATT and CDR2 SNEGSKA come from the germline V gene (reference sequence). This CDR3 spans 12 amino acids. Trimming left V 6 bases short and J 3 bases short, with 12 bases between. The CDR3 DNA is TGCAGTGCCGCGGACATCCTCTACGAGCAGTACTTC. Amino acids: CSAADILYEQYF.

This clonotype has ten or more counts. J is TRBJ1-1 and V is TRBV3-1, with 9 bases fitting TRBD1. CDR1 and CDR2 from the germline V gene are LGHDT and YNNKEL (reference sequence). J was trimmed by 11 bases and V by 0 bases; bases with no gene match: 7. The CDR3 has 14 residues. CDR3 DNA sequence: TGTGCCAGCAGCCAAGAAGCACAGGGGGCCGGGGCTTTCTTT. Protein: CASSQEAQGAGAFF.

This chain joins TRBV7-8 and TRBJ2-1, with a tentative D call TRBD2 (6 bases). This CDR3 region has 13 residues. V was trimmed by 7 bases and J by 9 bases, leaving 16 bases between them. The germline V gene encodes CDR1 SGHVS and CDR2 FQNEAQ. CDR3 nucleotides: TGTGCCAGCACCATATTCCGCGGGGTTGAGCAGTTCTTC. It translates to CASTIFRGVEQFF.

This clonotype was seen at least ten times. The CDR3 DNA is TGTGCCAGCAGCCAGAATTCAGGGGGCAGTGGTTCCTATAATTCACCCCTCCACTTT. It encodes CASSQNSGGSGSYNSPLHF. V gene TRBV3-1 combines with J gene TRBJ1-6, with 8 bases aligning to TRBD1. The CDR3 contains 19 residues. Per germline, CDR1 LGHDT and CDR2 YNNKEL (reference sequence). Germline trimming cut 3 bases from V and 1 base from J; bases unmatched to any gene: 11.

The chain has TRBV7-9 and TRBJ2-6; possibly TRBD1 for D (6 bases). The CDR3 contains 16 residues. From germline, CDR1 is SEHNR and CDR2 FQNEAQ (reference sequence). V shed 10 bases and J shed 0 bases, with 16 bases lying between them. CDR3 bases: TGTGCCACTGGACAGCATACCAGCTCTGGGGCCAACGTCCTGACTTTC. This encodes CATGQHTSSGANVLTF.

This clonotype was seen repeatedly, ten times or more. The J gene is TRBJ2-3, the V gene TRBV7-2; TRBD1 matches 9 bases. Trimming cost V 1 base and J 3 bases; bases outside gene matches: 14. This CDR3 region has 19 residues. Per the germline V gene, CDR1 is SGHTA and CDR2 is FQGNSA. This CDR3 reads CASSLVRGGRTGVTDTQYF. CDR3 in DNA: TGTGCCAGCAGCTTAGTAAGGGGTGGAAGGACAGGGGTAACAGATACGCAGTATTTT.

This clonotype was seen ten or more times. The chain employs TRBV6-2 or TRBV6-3 and TRBJ2-7, with 12 bases aligning to TRBD2. The CDR3 runs 14 residues. Germline lookup yields CDR1 MNHEY and CDR2 SVGEGT. V was clipped by 8 bases and J by 6 bases; unmatched bases: 8. CDR3 loop: CASGGLAGRVEQYF. CDR3 nucleotides: TGTGCCAGCGGCGGACTAGCGGGAAGAGTCGAGCAGTACTTC.

This clonotype was counted many times. One end of the junction fails to match germline, which may point to a read error. V is TRBV5-1 and J is TRBJ2-5; D call uncertain. CDR3 length: 12 amino acids. Germline V gene data show CDR1 as SGHRS and CDR2 as YFSETQ. The CDR3 nucleotides are TGTGCCAGCTCTGCCGGGCAGGAGACCCAGTACTTC. As protein: CASSAGQETQYF.